This TCR delta chain was captured in a study of γδ T cells in repeated Plasmodium falciparum infection. For the study at large: Age- and gender-matched Australian children served as comparison for malaria-exposed Malian children. Timepoints: baseline, immediately before selected infections, and 21 days after every infection.

Gammadelta T cells were flow-sorted from PBMC into Vgamma9/Vdelta2+ and Vdelta2-negative populations for bulk analysis. In germline, CDR1 is TSWWSYY, CDR2 QGS. The CDR3 has 20 residues. Study-wide points: Vgamma9/Vdelta2+ repertoires stayed stably polyclonal over time and infection.

Regarding this clone: The antigen is undetermined. TCRdb's protein, taken from a much larger clone, differs from this DNA's translation at residue 17, likely owing to a read error; the protein displayed comes from the DNA.

TCRdb reapplied CATT to the multiplex PCR reads. This sample has 75,000 to 95,000 delta-chain clones; 0.9% to 1% occur once, and the top ten carry approximately 10%. The J gene is TRDJ2, the V gene TRDV1, with 9 positions matching TRDD2. Input material: gamma-delta T cells from blood. The sequence came from a pool of human donors (malaria-infected and uninfected, not separated). CDR3 sequence reads: CALGDTFLLGDPSLTAKLFF. The DNA of the CDR3 is TGTGCTCTTGGGGATACCTTCCTACTCGGGGATCCCTCTTTGACAGCAAAACTCTTCTTT.